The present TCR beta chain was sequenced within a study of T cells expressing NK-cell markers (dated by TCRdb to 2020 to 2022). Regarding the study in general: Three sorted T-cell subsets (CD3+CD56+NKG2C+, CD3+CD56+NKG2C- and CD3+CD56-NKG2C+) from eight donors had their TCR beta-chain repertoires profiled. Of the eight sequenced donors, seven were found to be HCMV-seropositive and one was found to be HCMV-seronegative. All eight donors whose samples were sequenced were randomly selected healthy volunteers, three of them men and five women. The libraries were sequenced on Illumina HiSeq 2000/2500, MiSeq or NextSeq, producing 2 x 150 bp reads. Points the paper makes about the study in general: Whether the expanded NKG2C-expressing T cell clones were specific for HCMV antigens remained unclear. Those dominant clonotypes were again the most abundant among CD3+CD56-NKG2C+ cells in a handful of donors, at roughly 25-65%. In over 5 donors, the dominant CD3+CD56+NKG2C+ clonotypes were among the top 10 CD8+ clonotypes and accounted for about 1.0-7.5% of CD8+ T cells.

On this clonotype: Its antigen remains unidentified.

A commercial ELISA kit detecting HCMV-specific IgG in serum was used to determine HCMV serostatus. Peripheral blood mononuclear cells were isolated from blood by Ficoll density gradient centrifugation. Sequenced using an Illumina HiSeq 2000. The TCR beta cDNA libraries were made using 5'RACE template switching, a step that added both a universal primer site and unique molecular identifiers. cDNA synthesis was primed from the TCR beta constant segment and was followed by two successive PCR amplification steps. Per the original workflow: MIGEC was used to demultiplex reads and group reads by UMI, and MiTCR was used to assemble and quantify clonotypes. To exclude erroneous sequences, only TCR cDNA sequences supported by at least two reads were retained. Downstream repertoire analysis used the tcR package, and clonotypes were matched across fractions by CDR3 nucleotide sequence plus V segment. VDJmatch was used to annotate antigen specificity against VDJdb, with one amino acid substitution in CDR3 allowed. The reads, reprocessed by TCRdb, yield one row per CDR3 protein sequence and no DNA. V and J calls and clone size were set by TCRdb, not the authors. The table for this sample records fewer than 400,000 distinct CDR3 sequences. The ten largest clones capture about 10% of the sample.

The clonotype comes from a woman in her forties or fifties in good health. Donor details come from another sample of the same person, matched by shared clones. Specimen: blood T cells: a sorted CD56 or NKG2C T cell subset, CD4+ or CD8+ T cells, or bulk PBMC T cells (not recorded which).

CDR3 protein: CSGNGLGPSGEQFF. This sequence uses TRBV29-1 and TRBJ2-1; TCRdb indicates TRBD2, and absent DNA this call remains unverified. The germline V gene yields SQVTM for CDR1 and ANQGSEA for CDR2. Its CDR3 holds 14 amino acids, cysteine through phenylalanine. No DNA was logged.